A single T cell receptor (beta chain) is shown here with its context. No antigen is known for it. Researchers ran the PCR with 60 Vbeta and 13 Jbeta primers. The repertoire was sequenced with immunoSEQ multiplex PCR; TCRdb's copy has only in-frame clones and lacks some. In total, the table holds around 70,000 clones. The data originate from a study of cytomegalovirus exposure and HLA in healthy donors. Whole-study findings and limits: A few V segments could not be told apart, such as TRBV6-2 and TRBV6-3, and were left out.

Trimming stripped 2 bases from V and 6 bases from J, with 8 bases between. The V gene's germline CDR1 is MDHEN and CDR2 SYDVKM. The CDR3 is 12 residues long. V is TRBV28 and J is TRBJ2-7; D unresolved. The sample taken for sequencing was PBMCs. The source is a female donor in good health and CMV-seropositive. The CDR3 DNA reads TGTGCCAGCAGTTTAGCCCGGTCCGAGCAGTACTTC. As protein: CASSLARSEQYF.